This is a list of T cell receptor beta chains from one sample in a study of shared clonotypes between healthy human individuals. Data came from immunoSEQ multiplex PCR; TCRdb stores just in-frame clones and leaves some out. The sample records roughly 2 million clones, 85% to 95% being singletons. The sequencing sample was made of naive CD4+ T cells sorted from blood. The source of these receptors is a man between 18 and 35 years old in good health. The conserved cysteine and the conserved F or W are not part of the CDR3 here. Rows may omit the clone size; those that give it use once, few, many or a size class.

NA	TRBJ1-2	TRBV7-2	ASSLDRAGNYGYT
NA	TRBJ2-7	TRBV6-1	ASSEDSGPYEQY
few	TRBJ1-5	TRBV5-5	ASSFAGNGNQPQH
NA	TRBJ2-1	TRBV9	ASSADRGTYNEQF
NA	TRBJ1-2	TRBV6-5	AVGGYT
NA	TRBJ2-2	TRBV7-3	ASSLGGAPGELF
NA	TRBJ2-1	TRBV27	ASRVRDGSTYNEQF
NA	TRBJ2-1	TRBV5-4	ASSHRGTDNEQF
NA	TRBJ2-7	TRBV7-2	ASSSVDAYEQY
once	TRBJ1-4	TRBV5-1	ASSSDGTGVNEKLF
NA	TRBJ2-2	TRBV10-3	AISESRVGVNTGELF
NA	TRBJ2-3	TRBV19	ASSPRLAGGQY
NA	TRBJ1-2	TRBV11-1	ASSPGHSAVYGYT
NA	TRBJ2-7	TRBV7-2	ASSLARQGPYEQY
NA	TRBJ1-2	TRBV10-3	AINTDKGGYT
NA	TRBJ2-3	TRBV6-5	ASSAPGDTQY
once	TRBJ2-7	TRBV30	AWSVGGNVAQY
NA	TRBJ2-7	TRBV18	ASSPGQVAEQY
NA	TRBJ2-5	TRBV4-2	ASSQGLKQETQY
once	TRBJ2-2	TRBV10-3	AISDREGGELF
NA	TRBJ2-1	TRBV11-2	ASSLRREWLNEQF
NA	TRBJ2-1	TRBV20-1	SATGVYEQF
NA	TRBJ2-1	TRBV5-6	ASSLRGGYNEQF
NA	TRBJ1-5	TRBV19	ASSATPQGEQPQH
NA	TRBJ1-4	TRBV6-5	ASSHGDRAYEKLF
NA	TRBJ1-1	TRBV5-1	ASSLGTGSPEAF
few	TRBJ1-2	TRBV2	ASSQGNYGYT